The subject of this entry is one TCR beta chain. The sample comes from a study of blood T cell repertoires in COVID-19. At the level of the study: COVID-19 samples from acute and convalescent phases originated in the United States, Italy and Spain.

The assay was immunoSEQ multiplex PCR, and TCRdb's table has in-frame clones only and misses some. The sample lists approximately 300,000 clones, 75% to 95% occurring once. This CDR3 spans 13 amino acids. Trimming shortened V by 7 bases and J by 2 bases, and 11 bases separated the two germline ends. Germline lookup yields CDR1 ENHRY and CDR2 SYGVKD. Seattle-derived patients entered the study during active infection and were followed longitudinally. The chain combines TRBV10-3 with TRBJ2-5; D is ambiguous. The TCR comes from a woman aged 25-40 years with COVID-19, enrolled during active disease. The source material was peripheral blood. The chain's CDR3 is CAITEEVQETQYF. CDR3 nucleotide sequence: TGTGCCATCACCGAAGAGGTTCAAGAGACCCAGTACTTC.